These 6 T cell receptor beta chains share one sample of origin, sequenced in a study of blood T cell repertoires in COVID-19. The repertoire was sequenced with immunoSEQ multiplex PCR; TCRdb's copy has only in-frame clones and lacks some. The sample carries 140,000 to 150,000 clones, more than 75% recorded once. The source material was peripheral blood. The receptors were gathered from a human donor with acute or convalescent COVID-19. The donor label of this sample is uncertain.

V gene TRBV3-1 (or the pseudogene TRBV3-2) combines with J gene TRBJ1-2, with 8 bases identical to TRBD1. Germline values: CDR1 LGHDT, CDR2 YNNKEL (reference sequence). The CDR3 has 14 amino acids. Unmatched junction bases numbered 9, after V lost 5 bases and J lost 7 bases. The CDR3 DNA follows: TGTGCCAGCAGCGAACCCTCAGGGGGCGGTGGCTACACCTTC. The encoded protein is CASSEPSGGGGYTF.

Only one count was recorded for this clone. DNA of the CDR3: TGTGCCAGCAGCTTAGGCGGGGTTTATGAAGGACCTAACTATGGCTACACCTTC. Protein sequence: CASSLGGVYEGPNYGYTF. The chain combines TRBV7-8 with TRBJ1-2; D is undetermined. V lost 1 base and J 0 bases, leaving 18 bases between the germline ends. This CDR3 has 18 residues. Germline values: CDR1 SGHVS, CDR2 FQNEAQ. The variable domain in full, with the rest retrieved from reference TRBV7-8 and TRBJ1-2, is GAGVSQSPRYKVAKRGQDVALRCDPISGHVSLFWYQQALGQGPEFLTYFQNEAQLDKSGLPSDRFFAERPEGSVSTLKIQRTQQEDSAVYLCASSLGGVYEGPNYGYTFGSGTRLTVV.

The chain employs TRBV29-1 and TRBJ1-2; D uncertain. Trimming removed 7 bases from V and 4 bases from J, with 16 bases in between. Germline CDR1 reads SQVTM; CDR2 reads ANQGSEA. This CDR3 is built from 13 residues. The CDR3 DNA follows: TGCAGCGCTGACACCCACACGGGCTATGGCTACACCTTC. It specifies CSADTHTGYGYTF.

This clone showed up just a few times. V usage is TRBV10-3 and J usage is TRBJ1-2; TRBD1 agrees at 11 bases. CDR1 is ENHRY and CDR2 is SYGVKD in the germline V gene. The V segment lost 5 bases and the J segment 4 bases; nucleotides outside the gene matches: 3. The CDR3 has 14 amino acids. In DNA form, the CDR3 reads TGTGCCATCAGTCGGACAGGGGGCGCCTATGGCTACACCTTC. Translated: CAISRTGGAYGYTF.

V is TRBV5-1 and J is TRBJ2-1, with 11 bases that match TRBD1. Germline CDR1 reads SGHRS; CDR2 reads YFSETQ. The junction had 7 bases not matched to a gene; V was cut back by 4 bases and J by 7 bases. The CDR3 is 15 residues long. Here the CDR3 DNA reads TGCGCCAGCAGCCCGGACAGGGGGCTGTTGAATGAGCAGTTCTTC. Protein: CASSPDRGLLNEQFF.

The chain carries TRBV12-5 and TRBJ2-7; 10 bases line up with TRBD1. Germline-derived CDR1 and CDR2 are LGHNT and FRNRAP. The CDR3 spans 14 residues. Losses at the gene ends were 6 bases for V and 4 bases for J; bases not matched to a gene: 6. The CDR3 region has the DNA TGTGCTAGTGGACCCGGGACAGGGGTATACGAGCAGTACTTC. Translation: CASGPGTGVYEQYF.